Presented here are 32 T cell receptor beta chains from one specimen sequenced in a study of Tregs in tolerant kidney transplant recipients. The protocol was immunoSEQ multiplex PCR, while the TCRdb copy is restricted to in-frame clones and leaves out a portion. The sample carries about 240,000 clones, 80% to 85% recorded once. Sequencing was carried out using CD4+ T cells from blood. These receptor sequences come from a human donor in good health.

The chain couples TRBV9 to TRBJ1-4, with a weak D call TRBD1 (5 bases). The CDR3 loop spans 15 amino acids. Trimming took 2 bases from V and 3 from J, leaving 11 bases between them. Germline V lookup: CDR1 SGDLS, CDR2 YYNGEE. The CDR3: CASSVAPGPNEKLFF. CDR3 DNA sequence: TGTGCCAGCAGCGTTGCACCGGGGCCTAATGAAAAACTGTTTTTT.

This chain joins TRBV6-6 and TRBJ2-2; 9 nucleotides line up with TRBD2. J gave up 7 bases and V 0 bases, and 6 bases lay outside the gene matches. CDR1 and CDR2 from the germline V gene are MNHNY and SVGAGI (reference sequence). The CDR3 loop spans 16 amino acids. The CDR3 region is CASSYSGTSQHGELFF. The CDR3 DNA is TGTGCCAGCAGTTACTCCGGGACTAGCCAACACGGGGAGCTGTTTTTT.

The chain links TRBV29-1 to TRBJ1-5; no firm D call. The CDR3 extends over 15 amino acids. V was clipped by 6 bases and J by 4 bases, with 19 bases between them. CDR1 and CDR2 (germline): SQVTM, ANQGSEA. The CDR3 DNA sequence: TGCAGCGTCGCGGACGGGCTTATTGGGAATCAGCCCCAGCATTTT. Translating gives CSVADGLIGNQPQHF.

This clone has a single count. V is TRBV19 and J is TRBJ2-6; D is unclear. CDR1 is LNHDA, CDR2 SQIVND, per germline (reference sequence). V was trimmed by 4 bases and J by 2 bases, leaving 9 bases between them. This CDR3 comprises 15 residues. The CDR3 nucleotides are TGTGCCAGTAGTAACCGTTTTGCTGGGGCCAACGTCCTGACTTTC. Protein product: CASSNRFAGANVLTF.

The V gene is TRBV7-6, the J gene TRBJ2-5, with D hard to call. Germline CDR1 and CDR2: SGHVS and FNYEAQ. The CDR3 runs to 13 residues. V lost 0 bases and J 5 bases, leaving 7 bases between the germline ends. The CDR3 region has the DNA TGTGCCAGCAGCTTAGCTAGCTGGGAGACCCAGTACTTC. Translated: CASSLASWETQYF.

The chain joins TRBV5-4 to TRBJ2-2; maybe TRBD2 (6 bases). The length of the CDR3 is 18 residues. Per germline, CDR1 SGHNT and CDR2 YYREEE (reference sequence). Between the trimmed V and J ends, which lost 0 bases and 7 bases, there was a span of 22 bases. CDR3 region: CASSLDSSGSWEVGELFF. CDR3 DNA: TGTGCCAGCAGCTTGGATTCTTCCGGGAGCTGGGAGGTCGGGGAGCTGTTTTTT.

This clone was detected once. The gene calls are TRBV9 and TRBJ2-1; D is tentatively TRBD1 or TRBD2 (5 bases each). Germline V gives CDR1 SGDLS, CDR2 YYNGEE. This CDR3 comprises 15 residues. Trimming took 5 bases from V and 5 from J, leaving 17 bases between them. The CDR3 region has the DNA TGTGCCAGCAGTTATACCGGGACGAGAGACAATGAGCAGTTCTTC. This sequence encodes CASSYTGTRDNEQFF.

The chain links TRBV6-5 to TRBJ1-6, with a possible D match to TRBD1 (6 bases). Germline V gene sequence: CDR1 MNHEY, CDR2 SVGAGI. V was pared by 2 bases and J by 4 bases, with 9 bases between. This CDR3 has 15 amino acids. As DNA, the CDR3 is TGTGCCAGCAGTTACACGGACAGTTATAATTCACCCCTCCACTTT. This sequence encodes CASSYTDSYNSPLHF.

The chain has TRBV4-2 and TRBJ1-5, with D unclear. There are 13 residues in the CDR3. From germline, CDR1 is LGHNA and CDR2 YNFKEQ. V gave up 1 base and J gave up 6 bases, with 7 bases separating them. The chain's CDR3 is CASSQGLRQPQHF. The CDR3 nucleotides are TGTGCCAGCAGCCAAGGTCTCCGTCAGCCCCAGCATTTT.

The gene calls are TRBV21-1 and TRBJ2-7; no check of the table's D call, TRBD1, against the DNA was made. TRBV21-1 is termed a pseudogene. The CDR3 runs to 15 residues. CDR3: CASKFRDRGTDEQYF. The CDR3 DNA reads as TGTGCCAGCAAGTTCCGGGACAGGGGAACGGACGAGCAGTACTTC.

The rearrangement links TRBV5-4 to TRBJ2-5; either TRBD1 or TRBD2 may supply D (7 bases each). Per germline, CDR1 SGHNT and CDR2 YYREEE (reference sequence). Trimming removed 4 bases from V and 5 bases from J, with 15 bases in between. CDR3 length: 14 amino acids. CDR3 sequence (DNA): TGTGCCAGCAGCCCAGGGGGGAGGGGCGAGACCCAGTACTTC. As protein: CASSPGGRGETQYF.

This clone was found once. The chain couples TRBV5-4 to TRBJ1-1; no reliable D call. CDR1 is SGHNT and CDR2 is YYREEE in the germline V gene (reference sequence). The V gene lost 6 bases and the J gene lost 5 bases, with 17 bases spanning the gap. The CDR3 sequence is 14 residues long. The DNA for the CDR3 is TGTGCCAGCATCCCCCGGGGAGGAGGAACTGAAGCTTTCTTT. Translating it yields CASIPRGGGTEAFF.

The J gene is TRBJ2-7, the V gene TRBV27, with D possibly TRBD2 on 6 matching bases. The CDR3 runs 13 residues. Germline V CDR1 and CDR2: MNHEY, SMNVEV (reference sequence). V was clipped by 7 bases and J by 3 bases, with 13 bases between them. Here the CDR3 reads CASMRGSNYEQYF. In DNA form, the CDR3 reads TGTGCCAGCATGCGGGGCTCAAACTACGAGCAGTACTTC.

The rearrangement joins TRBV19 to TRBJ1-1; D remains ambiguous. V was trimmed by 2 bases and J by 0 bases, leaving 7 bases between them. From germline, CDR1 is LNHDA and CDR2 SQIVND (reference sequence). This CDR3 has 14 amino acids. This chain's CDR3 is CASSIWQLNTEAFF. The CDR3 DNA is TGTGCCAGTAGTATATGGCAGTTGAACACTGAAGCTTTCTTT.

The V call is TRBV5-1, the J call TRBJ2-1, with 16 bases fitting TRBD2. V lost 3 bases, J lost 2 bases, and 14 bases stayed unmatched. The CDR3 consists of 21 residues. The germline gives CDR1 SGHRS, CDR2 YFSETQ. In DNA, the CDR3 is TGCGCCAGCAGCTCGTATCCGATCTCCGGGACTAGCGGGAGGGCCTACAATGAGCAGTTCTTC. Its translation: CASSSYPISGTSGRAYNEQFF.

This chain uses TRBV19 with TRBJ2-5, with a tentative D call TRBD1 (6 bases). Germline V gene lookup returns CDR1 LNHDA and CDR2 SQIVND (reference sequence). The CDR3 runs 14 residues. Between the trimmed V and J ends, which lost 7 bases and 0 bases, there was a span of 12 bases. CDR3 sequence: CASKGVRYQETQYF. CDR3 nucleotide sequence: TGTGCCAGTAAGGGGGTGAGGTACCAAGAGACCCAGTACTTC.

This rearrangement joins TRBV18 to TRBJ2-3; TRBD2 might be the D (6 bases). Trimming cost V 4 bases and J 10 bases, with 21 bases left between them. The CDR3 runs to 15 residues. Germline lookup yields CDR1 KGHSH and CDR2 LQKENI. This CDR3 is CASSRSRLGLSAQYF. CDR3 coding DNA: TGTGCCAGCTCACGTTCGAGGCTCGGACTAAGTGCGCAGTATTTT.

The chain carries TRBV19 and TRBJ2-5; 15 bases match TRBD2. Germline loops: CDR1 LNHDA, CDR2 SQIVND (reference sequence). V gave up 3 bases and J gave up 7 bases; unmatched junction bases: 9. The CDR3 is made up of 17 amino acids. The CDR3 nucleotides read TGTGCCAGTAGTATGCGGACTAGCGGGAGGGGTCCTGGGACCCAGTACTTC. The encoded protein is CASSMRTSGRGPGTQYF.

This chain joins TRBV30 and TRBJ1-5; D gene unclear. Deletions cut 0 bases from V and 7 bases from J, with 10 bases between. Germline V gene lookup returns CDR1 GTSNPN and CDR2 SVGIG (reference sequence). CDR3 size: 13 residues. CDR3 protein: CAWSVTGGQPQHF. CDR3 DNA: TGTGCCTGGAGTGTGACGGGAGGACAGCCCCAGCATTTT. The full variable domain, in which reference TRBV30 and TRBJ1-5 provide the parts outside the CDR3, is SQTIHQWPATLVQPVGSPLSLECTVEGTSNPNLYWYRQAAGRGLQLLFYSVGIGQISSEVPQNLSASRPQDRQFILSSKKLLLSDSGFYLCAWSVTGGQPQHFGDGTRLSIL.

The rearrangement links TRBV7-6 to TRBJ1-5, with unresolved D. Germline loops: CDR1 SGHVS, CDR2 FNYEAQ. This CDR3 has 16 amino acids. V lost 1 base and J lost 1, with 11 bases in between. As DNA, the CDR3 is TGTGCCAGCAGCTTAGTGGCGGTGAGAAGCAATCAGCCCCAGCATTTT. Its protein is CASSLVAVRSNQPQHF.

This CDR3 reads CASSSFRAPGGTEAFF. Here the CDR3 DNA reads TGTGCCAGCAGCTCATTTAGAGCCCCTGGGGGCACTGAAGCTTTCTTT. The rearrangement uses TRBV7-8 and TRBJ1-1; TRBD1 is a possible D gene (5 bases). Trimming took off 4 bases at V and 4 bases at J, with 19 bases between the two ends. The length of the CDR3 is 16 residues. Germline lookup yields CDR1 SGHVS and CDR2 FQNEAQ.

The rearrangement uses TRBV28 and TRBJ2-7; maybe TRBD2 (6 bases). V lost 2 bases and J 0 bases, leaving 14 bases between the germline ends. Germline CDR1 MDHEN, CDR2 SYDVKM. This CDR3 is built from 16 residues. CDR3 nucleotides: TGTGCCAGCAGTTTAGGGCTAGCGCATACCTCCTACGAGCAGTACTTC. Its protein is CASSLGLAHTSYEQYF.

The CDR3 DNA sequence: TGTGCCACCAGCAGCCGGGACACACTCTACGAGCAGTACTTC. It is translated as CATSSRDTLYEQYF. The chain couples TRBV15 to TRBJ2-7; D perhaps matches TRBD1 (6 bases). Germline assignment: CDR1 LNHNV and CDR2 YYDKDF (reference sequence). The length of the CDR3 is 14 residues. V gave up 3 bases and J gave up 3 bases, with 12 bases separating them. Based on the CDR3 plus reference TRBV15 and TRBJ2-7, the full variable domain is DAMVIQNPRYQVTQFGKPVTLSCSQTLNHNVMYWYQQKSSQAPKLLFHYYDKDFNNEADTPDNFQSRRPNTSFCFLDIRSPGLGDTAMYLCATSSRDTLYEQYFGPGTRLTVT.

The genes are TRBV4-2 and TRBJ2-7; TRBD2 matches at 11 bases. Per the germline V gene, CDR1 is LGHNA and CDR2 is YNFKEQ. After removal of 3 bases from V and 6 bases from J, the junction contained 13 bases not matched to a gene. The CDR3 spans 17 residues. The CDR3 DNA sequence: TGTGCCAGCAGCCACGAAGGTTTTAGCGGGGGGGTGCTCGAGCAGTACTTC. This translates into CASSHEGFSGGVLEQYF.

DNA of the CDR3: TGCGCCAGCAGCTTGGGGAGGAGCAACCGGTTGCGCGAGCAGTACTTC. Amino acid sequence: CASSLGRSNRLREQYF. The V gene is TRBV5-1, the J gene TRBJ2-7, with a possible D match to TRBD2 (5 bases). Germline V CDR1 and CDR2: SGHRS, YFSETQ. This CDR3 has 16 residues. Trimming pared 0 bases from V and 6 bases from J, leaving 19 bases between.

The chain recombines TRBV18 with TRBJ1-1; D is unresolved. The germline gives CDR1 KGHSH, CDR2 LQKENI. V was shortened by 4 bases and J by 0 bases, with 6 bases between the two germline ends. This CDR3 is 13 amino acids long. The CDR3 protein is CASSQVMNTEAFF. CDR3 sequence (DNA): TGTGCCAGCTCACAGGTCATGAACACTGAAGCTTTCTTT.

This sequence joins TRBV7-3 and TRBJ1-1; D uncertain. Germline V gene data show CDR1 as SGHTA and CDR2 as FQGTGA. There are 13 residues in the CDR3. Trimming took off 5 bases at V and 1 base at J, with 8 bases between the two ends. In DNA, the CDR3 is TGTGCCAGCAGCCATGGCCCGAACACTGAAGCTTTCTTT. Its protein product is CASSHGPNTEAFF.

V is TRBV4-1 and J is TRBJ1-3; D might be TRBD1 (5 bases). The germline gives CDR1 MGHRA, CDR2 YSYEKL. The CDR3 has 15 amino acids. Trimming stripped 1 base from V and 0 bases from J, with 7 bases between. The CDR3 DNA sequence: TGCGCCAGCAGCCAAGCAGGGCTCTCTGGAAACACCATATATTTT. Its translation: CASSQAGLSGNTIYF.

V gene TRBV10-2 combines with J gene TRBJ2-4; maybe TRBD1 (6 bases). This CDR3 contains 17 residues. Trimming left V 2 bases short and J 0 bases short, with 14 bases between. CDR1 WSHSY and CDR2 SAAADI come from the germline V gene. Here the CDR3 reads CASSESGTPLAKNIQYF. CDR3 nucleotides: TGCGCCAGCAGTGAGAGTGGGACACCTCTAGCCAAAAACATTCAGTACTTC.

This chain links TRBV7-8 with TRBJ2-7; the match to TRBD1 covers 8 bases. Germline V lookup: CDR1 SGHVS, CDR2 FQNEAQ. This CDR3 spans 15 amino acids. The V segment lost 5 bases and the J segment 1 base; nucleotides outside the gene matches: 7. The CDR3 DNA sequence: TGTGCCAGCAGCCAAAGACAGGGGCCTTCCTACGAGCAGTACTTC. This gives the protein CASSQRQGPSYEQYF.

This CDR3 is CASSQWVAGRITGELFF. For the CDR3, the DNA is TGCGCCAGCAGTCAATGGGTAGCGGGTAGGATCACCGGGGAGCTGTTTTTT. V is TRBV23-1 and J is TRBJ2-2, with 7 bases fitting TRBD2. TRBV23-1 is given ORF status, its function remaining uncertain. V was clipped by 1 base and J by 4 bases; unmatched bases: 9. The CDR3 is made up of 17 amino acids.

J is TRBJ2-1 and V is TRBV18, with D unclear. V was shortened by 2 bases and J by 8 bases, with 13 bases between the two germline ends. Germline CDR1 KGHSH, CDR2 LQKENI. The CDR3 consists of 14 residues. The CDR3 coding sequence is TGTGCCAGCTCACCAAGGGTGGATTCGGATGAGCAGTTCTTC. This gives the protein CASSPRVDSDEQFF.